These T cell receptor beta chains were read from a single sample in a study of OX40 agonist ivuxolimab in advanced cancers. Method: immunoSEQ multiplex PCR; TCRdb's copy keeps in-frame clones and lacks some. The data show 75,000 to 100,000 clones, 85% to 90% seen once. The sequencing here drew on CD4+ or CD8+ T cells sorted from blood, taken in a trial of the OX40 agonist ivuxolimab. The receptors derive from an adult with an advanced solid tumor such as melanoma, head and neck, liver or kidney cancer. Each CDR3 is given with its conserved first and last residue. The D gene is left open where the match is weak. Clone size is given for some rows only: seen once, a few or many times, or a class if the clone is expanded.

D gene	V gene	CDR3 length	clone size	J gene	CDR3 protein	CDR3 DNA
.	TRBV7-3	12	.	TRBJ2-7	CASSYANGEQYF	TGTGCCAGCAGTTACGCCAACGGCGAGCAGTACTTC
.	TRBV18	14	.	TRBJ1-4	CASSLQGREEELFF	TGTGCCAGCTCCCTACAGGGCCGGGAAGAAGAACTGTTTTTT
.	TRBV27	15	many	TRBJ2-7	CASSASSKSSYEQYF	TGTGCCAGCAGTGCCAGCTCCAAGAGCTCCTACGAGCAGTACTTC
TRBD2	TRBV28	14	.	TRBJ2-5	CASRPGGFQETQYF	TGTGCCAGCAGACCCGGGGGGTTTCAAGAGACCCAGTACTTC
TRBD1	TRBV6-5	13	.	TRBJ1-2	CASSYRDRDGYTF	TGTGCCAGCAGTTACCGGGACAGGGATGGCTACACCTTC
.	TRBV7-3	13	.	TRBJ2-1	CASSVNRDNEQFF	TGTGCCAGCAGCGTAAACAGGGACAATGAGCAGTTCTTC
TRBD2	TRBV6-1	15	.	TRBJ2-7	CASTLTSVGAYEQYF	TGTGCCAGCACCTTGACTAGCGTCGGAGCCTACGAGCAGTACTTC
.	TRBV5-5	13	.	TRBJ1-5	CASSRDHNQPQHF	TGTGCCAGCAGCCGGGACCACAATCAGCCCCAGCATTTT
.	TRBV28	12	few	TRBJ1-5	CASSLRGRAQHF	TGTGCCAGCAGTTTACGGGGGAGGGCCCAGCATTTT
.	TRBV6-1	12	.	TRBJ2-7	CASSAGAGQQYF	TGTGCCAGCAGTGCGGGGGCGGGACAACAGTACTTC
.	TRBV7-9	16	.	TRBJ2-3	CASSLTRDRRTDTQYF	TGTGCCAGCAGCTTAACGCGCGACAGACGCACAGATACGCAGTATTTT
TRBD2	TRBV5-6	16	.	TRBJ2-7	CASSLGGGLETYEQYF	TGTGCCAGCAGCTTGGGGGGAGGACTAGAAACCTACGAGCAGTACTTC
TRBD2	TRBV10-3	15	.	TRBJ2-7	CAIRERTSGSYEQYF	TGTGCCATCAGAGAGAGGACTAGCGGGAGCTACGAGCAGTACTTC
.	TRBV5-6	14	.	TRBJ2-5	CASSLGTVGETQYF	TGTGCCAGCAGCTTGGGGACAGTGGGGGAGACCCAGTACTTC
.	TRBV7-2	12	.	TRBJ2-5	CASSLTLETQYF	TGTGCCAGCAGCTTAACCCTTGAGACCCAGTACTTC
TRBD1	TRBV7-9	16	few	TRBJ1-4	CASSLGGTGENEKLFF	TGTGCCAGCAGCTTAGGGGGGACAGGAGAAAATGAAAAACTGTTTTTT
.	TRBV5-8	14	.	TRBJ1-2	CASSLGQPPYGYTF	TGTGCCAGCAGCTTGGGACAGCCACCCTATGGCTACACCTTC
TRBD2	TRBV10-3	16	few	TRBJ2-1	CAISVDFSGRGNEQFF	TGTGCCATCAGTGTTGATTTTAGCGGGAGAGGGAATGAGCAGTTCTTC
.	TRBV10-3	13	once	TRBJ1-2	CAITAGTGYGYTF	TGTGCCATCACCGCGGGGACTGGCTATGGCTACACCTTC
.	TRBV30	15	.	TRBJ2-1	CAWSVRSSSYNEQFF	TGTGCCTGGAGTGTACGGTCGAGTTCCTACAATGAGCAGTTCTTC
.	TRBV7-9	11	.	TRBJ2-3	CASTRTDTQYF	TGTGCCAGCACCAGGACAGATACGCAGTATTTT
.	TRBV21-1	12	.	TRBJ2-1	CASSNVLTEQFF	TGTGCCAGCAGCAACGTCCTCACTGAGCAGTTCTTC
TRBD2	TRBV10-3	18	.	TRBJ2-1	CAISTSGTSGRRSYEQFF	TGTGCCATCAGTACATCCGGCACTAGCGGGAGGAGGTCATATGAGCAGTTCTTC
.	TRBV2	14	.	TRBJ1-1	CASSVWGAGTEAFF	TGTGCCAGCAGTGTATGGGGGGCCGGCACTGAAGCTTTCTTT
.	TRBV27	13	.	TRBJ1-3	CASSLQGSNTIYF	TGTGCCAGCAGCCTACAGGGTTCGAACACCATATATTTT
TRBD2	TRBV27	16	.	TRBJ2-6	CASGRTSGGGANVLTF	TGTGCCAGCGGAAGGACTAGCGGGGGTGGGGCCAACGTCCTGACTTTC
.	TRBV15	14	.	TRBJ1-4	CATSRDSENEKLFF	TGTGCCACCAGCAGGGACAGTGAGAATGAAAAACTGTTTTTT
.	TRBV28	15	.	TRBJ2-3	CASRGYRQNTDTQYF	TGTGCCAGTCGAGGGTACCGGCAAAACACAGATACGCAGTATTTT
.	TRBV6-6	15	.	TRBJ2-3	CASSYDSLRTDTQYF	TGTGCCAGCAGTTACGACAGTCTTAGAACAGATACGCAGTATTTT
TRBD1	TRBV5-1	15	.	TRBJ2-7	CASSLAGQGWDEQYF	TGCGCCAGCAGCTTGGCTGGACAGGGGTGGGACGAGCAGTACTTC